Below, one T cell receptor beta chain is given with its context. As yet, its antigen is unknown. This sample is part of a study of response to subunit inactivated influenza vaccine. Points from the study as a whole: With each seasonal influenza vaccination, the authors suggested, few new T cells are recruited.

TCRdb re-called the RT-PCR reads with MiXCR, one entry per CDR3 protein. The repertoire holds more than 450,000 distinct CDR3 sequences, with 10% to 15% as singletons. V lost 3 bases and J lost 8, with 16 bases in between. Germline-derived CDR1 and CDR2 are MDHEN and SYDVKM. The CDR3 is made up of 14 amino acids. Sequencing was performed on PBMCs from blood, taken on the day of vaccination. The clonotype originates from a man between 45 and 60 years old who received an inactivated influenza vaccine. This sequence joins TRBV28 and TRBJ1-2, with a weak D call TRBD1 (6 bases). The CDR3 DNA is TGTGCCAGCAGTTTGACAGGTTACGTCGTAGGCTACACCTTC. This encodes CASSLTGYVVGYTF.